The present entry profiles one T cell receptor (beta chain) with its context. Its matching antigen is unknown. The data originate from a study of T cells in tuberculosis. Assay: immunoSEQ multiplex PCR; the TCRdb copy retains only in-frame clones and omits some. The sample records approximately 34,000 clones, approximately 90% being singletons. This CDR3 has 13 amino acids. Trimming stripped 2 bases from V and 5 bases from J, with 10 bases between. Germline CDR1 SGHRS, CDR2 YFSETQ. Documented time point: new active TB diagnosis, blood taken before or within 7 days of starting treatment. Unsorted cryopreserved PBMC were sequenced, averaging around 100,000 T cells per clinical donor. Broader study findings: A GMM-specific repertoire classifier reached about 90% accuracy, AUROC approximately 0.9. Active tuberculosis TCR-alpha repertoires lay closer to GMM-specific TCRs than IGRA-negative controls, suggesting clonal expansion.

The chain couples TRBV5-1 to TRBJ2-5; weak D call: TRBD1 (6 bases). The clonotype originates from an adult with tuberculosis. The specimen comprised PBMCs, sampled at tuberculosis diagnosis. In DNA form, the CDR3 reads TGCGCCAGCAGCTTCCAGGGGTCCGAGACCCAGTACTTC. Translating gives CASSFQGSETQYF.